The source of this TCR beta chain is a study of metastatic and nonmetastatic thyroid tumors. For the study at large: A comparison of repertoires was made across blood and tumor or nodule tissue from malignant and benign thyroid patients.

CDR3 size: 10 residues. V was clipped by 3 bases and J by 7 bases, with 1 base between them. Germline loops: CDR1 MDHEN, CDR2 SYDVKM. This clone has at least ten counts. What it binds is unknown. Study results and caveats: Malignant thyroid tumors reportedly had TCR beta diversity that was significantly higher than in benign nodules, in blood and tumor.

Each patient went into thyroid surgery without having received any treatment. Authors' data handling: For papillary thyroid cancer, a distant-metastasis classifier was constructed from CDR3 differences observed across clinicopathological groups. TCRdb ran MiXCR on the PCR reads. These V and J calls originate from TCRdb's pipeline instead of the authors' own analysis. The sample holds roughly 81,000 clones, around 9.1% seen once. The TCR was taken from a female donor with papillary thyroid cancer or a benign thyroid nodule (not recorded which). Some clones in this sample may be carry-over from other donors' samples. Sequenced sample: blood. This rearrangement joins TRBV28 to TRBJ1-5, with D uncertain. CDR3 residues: CASSFQPQHF. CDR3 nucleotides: TGTGCCAGCAGTTTCCAGCCCCAGCATTTT.